This TCR beta chain was recovered during a study of monozygotic twins with inflammatory bowel disease. After re-calling the 5' RACE reads, TCRdb lists one entry per CDR3 protein, DNA absent. Across about 420,000 distinct CDR3 sequences, the top ten clones capture approximately 2.3% of the sample. The sequencing sample was made of blood. This clonotype was sampled from a human donor with ulcerative colitis or Crohn's disease, or a healthy co-twin of an affected twin (not recorded which).

This CDR3 is CATSDSGGAKNIQYF. This chain connects TRBV24-1 to TRBJ2-4; TCRdb picks TRBD2, but there is no DNA to check that call. Germline CDR1 reads KGHDR; CDR2 reads SFDVKD. CDR3 length: 15 residues.